The 29 T cell receptor beta chains below come from one sample, sequenced in a study of identical twins. MiXCR was run by TCRdb on the 5' RACE reads, yielding one entry per CDR3 protein. The profile shows roughly 720,000 distinct CDR3 sequences, roughly 18% of them singletons. The same sample was also studied in work on T cells expressing NK-cell markers.

Sequencing was performed on PBMCs. The receptors shown here come from a woman younger than 35 in good health.

This sequence joins TRBV4-1 and TRBJ2-1, with TRBD1 identical over 9 bases. Germline-derived CDR1 and CDR2 are MGHRA and YSYEKL. The CDR3 length is 15 residues. Trimming took 2 bases from V and 7 from J; bases not matched to a gene: 6. The DNA for the CDR3 is TGCGCCAGCAGCCAATCCCGGGACAGGGATAATGAGCAGTTCTTC. Translating gives CASSQSRDRDNEQFF.

The chain has TRBV7-7 and TRBJ2-3; perhaps TRBD1 as D (5 bases). The CDR3 loop spans 14 amino acids. Trimming removed 2 bases at V and 3 bases at J, with 9 bases between. Looked up from germline, CDR1 is SSHAT and CDR2 is FNYEAQ (reference sequence). Here the CDR3 DNA reads TGTGCCAGCAGCTTAAAGGGGTGGACAGATACGCAGTATTTT. Residues: CASSLKGWTDTQYF. Using reference TRBV7-7 and TRBJ2-3 for the parts outside the CDR3, the full variable domain is GAGVSQSPRYKVTKRGQDVTLRCDPISSHATLYWYQQALGQGPEFLTYFNYEAQPDKSGLPSDRFSAERPEGSISTLTIQRTEQRDSAMYRCASSLKGWTDTQYFGPGTRLTVL.

This clonotype was seen only a few times. In DNA, the CDR3 is TGTGCCAGCAGCTCGTACACAGGGACTGAAGCTTTCTTT. This encodes CASSSYTGTEAFF. The chain is built from TRBV7-3 and TRBJ1-1; a weak D match, TRBD1 (6 bases). The CDR3 has 13 amino acids. V lost 4 bases, J lost 5 bases, and 11 bases lay in between. Per germline, CDR1 SGHTA and CDR2 FQGTGA.

V is TRBV29-1 and J is TRBJ2-1; 7 bases align to TRBD2. V shed 6 bases and J 0 bases; nucleotides not matched to a gene: 8. The CDR3 is made up of 15 amino acids. Per germline, CDR1 SQVTM and CDR2 ANQGSEA. The CDR3 DNA reads TGCAGCGTGCTGGCCGGGGGGAGCTCCTACAATGAGCAGTTCTTC. This codes for CSVLAGGSSYNEQFF.

The chain is built from TRBV5-1 and TRBJ1-3; 7 nucleotides align to TRBD1. The CDR3 sequence is 16 residues long. After removal of 4 bases from V and 0 bases from J, the junction contained 7 bases not matched to a gene. Germline V gene data show CDR1 as SGHRS and CDR2 as YFSETQ. The CDR3 coding sequence is TGCGCCAGCAGCGGACAGGACAGTACCTCTGGAAACACCATATATTTT. Translation gives CASSGQDSTSGNTIYF.

There are many counts of this clonotype. J is TRBJ2-5 and V is TRBV4-3; perhaps TRBD2 as D (6 bases). V lost 1 base and J lost 1, with 7 bases in between. Germline CDR1 reads LGHNA; CDR2 reads YSLEER. The CDR3 length is 14 residues. In DNA, the CDR3 is TGCGCCAGCAGCCAAGTCGGGAGCCAAGAGACCCAGTACTTC. This gives the protein CASSQVGSQETQYF.

This clonotype turned up a few times. V gene TRBV11-2 combines with J gene TRBJ2-7, with 11 bases lining up with TRBD2. Germline CDR1 SGHAT, CDR2 FQNNGV. This CDR3 is 17 amino acids long. J lost 5 bases, V lost 1 base, and 10 bases had no gene match. CDR3 bases: TGTGCCAGCAGCTTAGTACTAGCGGGAGACCCACGGCACGAGCAGTACTTC. Its translation: CASSLVLAGDPRHEQYF.

This clonotype was seen more than once but under ten times. The V call is TRBV18, the J call TRBJ1-1; no reliable D call. Trimming cost V 5 bases and J 6 bases, with 13 bases left between them. CDR3 length: 13 amino acids. Germline V gene lookup returns CDR1 KGHSH and CDR2 LQKENI. CDR3 in amino acids: CASSEFDGAEAFF. CDR3 in DNA: TGTGCCAGCTCAGAATTCGATGGGGCTGAAGCTTTCTTT.

A few counts support this clonotype. The gene calls are TRBV10-3 and TRBJ2-7, with D uncertain. The length of the CDR3 is 13 residues. Looked up from germline, CDR1 is ENHRY and CDR2 is SYGVKD. The ends were cut back, 0 bases at V and 6 bases at J, with 9 bases in the middle. The CDR3 loop reads CAISESLNSEQYF. CDR3 in DNA: TGTGCCATCAGTGAGTCCCTCAACTCCGAGCAGTACTTC.

V is TRBV5-4 and J is TRBJ1-4; D is possibly TRBD1 (6 bases). The CDR3 consists of 14 residues. V was trimmed by 7 bases and J by 8 bases, leaving 18 bases between them. CDR1 is SGHNT and CDR2 is YYREEE in the germline V gene (reference sequence). The CDR3 is CASQRGGSGEKLFF. DNA for the CDR3: TGTGCCAGCCAGAGGGGGGGATCGGGGGAAAAACTGTTTTTT. Complete variable domain (other parts from reference TRBV5-4 and TRBJ1-4): ETGVTQSPTHLIKTRGQQVTLRCSSQSGHNTVSWYQQALGQGPQFIFQYYREEENGRGNFPPRFSGLQFPNYSSELNVNALELDDSALYLCASQRGGSGEKLFFGSGTQLSVL.

The chain recombines TRBV3-1 with TRBJ2-3, with a possible D match to TRBD2 (5 bases). The CDR3 extends over 17 amino acids. Germline assignment: CDR1 LGHDT and CDR2 YNNKEL (reference sequence). V lost 4 bases, J lost 0 bases, and 17 bases lay in between. This CDR3 is CASSPIRGLHSTDTQYF. CDR3 coding DNA: TGTGCCAGCAGCCCCATTCGAGGACTGCACAGCACAGATACGCAGTATTTT.

This chain links TRBV7-9 with TRBJ2-1; 12 nucleotides align to TRBD2. CDR1 and CDR2 from the germline V gene are SEHNR and FQNEAQ (reference sequence). Trimming at V came to 4 bases and at J to 7 bases, leaving 11 bases not matched to a gene. The CDR3 consists of 17 residues. Written as DNA, the CDR3 is TGTGCCAGCAGCTCAAGCCTAGCGGGAGGGGTGAGGAATGAGCAGTTCTTC. Translation: CASSSSLAGGVRNEQFF.

The chain links TRBV6-2 or TRBV6-3 to TRBJ2-2; 9 nucleotides line up with TRBD1. The CDR3 loop spans 16 amino acids. Germline loops: CDR1 MNHEY, CDR2 SVGEGT. V lost 4 bases to trimming and J lost 1 base; unmatched junction nucleotides: 4. The CDR3 DNA follows: TGTGCCAGCAGTTCGGGACAGGGACTGAACACCGGGGAGCTGTTTTTT. Encoded protein: CASSSGQGLNTGELFF.

The rearrangement joins TRBV10-1 to TRBJ2-5; TRBD1 might be the D (6 bases). This CDR3 is 14 amino acids long. Germline CDR1 and CDR2: WNHNN and SYGVQD (reference sequence). Trimming took 2 bases from V and 5 from J, leaving 12 bases between them. CDR3 loop: CASSESRGVETQYF. CDR3 coding DNA: TGCGCCAGCAGTGAGAGCAGGGGAGTGGAGACCCAGTACTTC.

In its sample, this clonotype was seen a few times. V and J are TRBV11-2 and TRBJ1-1; D is ambiguous. The CDR3 totals 14 residues. CDR1 and CDR2 from the germline V gene are SGHAT and FQNNGV. The V and J ends lost 1 base and 3 bases respectively, with 9 bases between them. In nucleotides, the CDR3 is TGTGCCAGCAGCTTAGGAGTGGGGTACACTGAAGCTTTCTTT. It encodes CASSLGVGYTEAFF.

The V and J genes are TRBV6-2 or TRBV6-3 and TRBJ2-3, with a tentative D call TRBD2 (5 bases). Germline V gene sequence: CDR1 MNHEY, CDR2 SVGEGT. Trimming pared 8 bases from V and 14 bases from J, leaving 23 bases between. The CDR3 extends over 13 amino acids. The chain's CDR3 is CASAAVLRDRAYF. Written as DNA, the CDR3 is TGTGCCAGCGCAGCGGTACTCCGGGATCGGGCGTATTTT.

The chain combines TRBV7-6 with TRBJ2-1; D is possibly TRBD2 (5 bases). V lost 5 bases to trimming and J lost 8 bases, with 16 bases between them. CDR1 and CDR2 (germline): SGHVS, FNYEAQ. The CDR3 totals 14 residues. CDR3 sequence: CASSDPGFGDEQFF. The CDR3 nucleotides are TGTGCCAGCAGCGACCCGGGATTCGGGGATGAGCAGTTCTTC.

The chain couples TRBV2 to TRBJ1-4; D gene unclear. The CDR3 length is 12 residues. The V end lost 8 bases, the J end lost 8 bases, and 12 bases lay between the germline ends. Germline V CDR1 and CDR2: SNHLY, FYNNEI. This CDR3 is CASAYTQEKLFF. The CDR3 DNA follows: TGTGCCAGCGCCTACACTCAAGAAAAACTGTTTTTT.

This clonotype was counted ten times or more. CDR3 DNA: TGTGCCAGCAGTTACGGGACAGGGGCCTACGAGCAGTACTTC. As protein: CASSYGTGAYEQYF. The J gene is TRBJ2-7, the V gene TRBV6-5; TRBD1 aligns across 10 bases. Trimming took 2 bases from V and 2 from J; bases not matched to a gene: 0. The CDR3 is made up of 14 amino acids. The germline CDR1 and CDR2 sequences are MNHEY and SVGAGI.

CDR3 protein: CSVEGPPLAGGQETQYF. In nucleotides, the CDR3 is TGCAGCGTTGAAGGTCCTCCACTAGCGGGGGGGCAAGAGACCCAGTACTTC. The chain employs TRBV29-1 and TRBJ2-5; the match to TRBD2 covers 13 bases. Germline assignment: CDR1 SQVTM and CDR2 ANQGSEA. V dropped 1 base and J dropped 2; count of bases not matched to a gene: 7. CDR3 length: 17 amino acids. The variable domain in full, completed from reference TRBV29-1 and TRBJ2-5, reads SAVISQKPSRDICQRGTSLTIQCQVDSQVTMMFWYRQQPGQSLTLIATANQGSEATYESGFVIDKFPISRPNLTFSTLTVSNMSPEDSSIYLCSVEGPPLAGGQETQYFGPGTRLLVL.

In this sample, this clonotype turned up a few times. The gene calls are TRBV10-3 and TRBJ2-4; 9 bases align to TRBD1. CDR1 ENHRY and CDR2 SYGVKD come from the germline V gene. The J segment lost 5 bases and the V segment lost 5 bases, leaving 4 bases of the junction unmatched. The CDR3 spans 14 residues. CDR3 sequence reads: CAISLGQGENIQYF. The DNA of the CDR3 is TGTGCCATCAGTTTGGGACAGGGAGAAAACATTCAGTACTTC.

This clonotype was counted only a few times. The V gene is TRBV10-2, the J gene TRBJ1-6; tentative D call: TRBD1 (6 bases). CDR3 length equals 17 residues. Trimming pared 3 bases from V and 1 base from J, leaving 13 bases between. From germline, CDR1 is WSHSY and CDR2 SAAADI. The CDR3 bases are TGCGCCAGCAGTGATCTGGGGGCCAAATCCTATAATTCACCCCTCCACTTT. This gives the protein CASSDLGAKSYNSPLHF.

This clonotype appeared a few times. The chain uses TRBV6-1 and TRBJ2-5, with D possibly matching TRBD1 (5 bases). Deletions cut 6 bases from V and 4 bases from J, with 15 bases between. The CDR3 consists of 14 residues. Germline V gives CDR1 MNHNS, CDR2 SASEGT. CDR3 sequence: CASSPRTSPETQYF. The CDR3 DNA sequence: TGTGCCAGCAGCCCAAGGACAAGCCCAGAGACCCAGTACTTC.

The table lists this clonotype with a count of one. This chain uses TRBV11-2 with TRBJ2-7; possibly TRBD1 for D (6 bases). V shed 3 bases and J shed 5 bases, with 23 bases lying between them. Germline V gives CDR1 SGHAT, CDR2 FQNNGV. The CDR3 is 17 amino acids. The CDR3 sequence: CASSFRRTVTSSDEQYF. The CDR3 DNA reads as TGTGCCAGCAGCTTCCGCAGGACAGTTACCTCTAGTGACGAGCAGTACTTC.

This clonotype has a count of ten or more. The rearrangement links TRBV10-3 to TRBJ2-7; 7 nucleotides align to TRBD1. The CDR3 is made up of 13 amino acids. The germline V gene encodes CDR1 ENHRY and CDR2 SYGVKD. V was pared by 7 bases and J by 3 bases, with 6 bases of the junction left unmatched. The CDR3 sequence: CAIKGTDNYEQYF. The DNA for the CDR3 is TGTGCCATCAAGGGGACAGATAACTACGAGCAGTACTTC.

V gene TRBV6-1 combines with J gene TRBJ2-6; D is unclear. The CDR3 extends over 16 amino acids. V was cut by 6 bases and J by 2 bases, with 14 bases left in between. The germline CDR1 and CDR2 sequences are MNHNS and SASEGT. The CDR3 region has the DNA TGTGCCAGCAGGAGTCAAACGGGTACTGGGGCCAACGTCCTGACTTTC. This encodes CASRSQTGTGANVLTF.

The chain's CDR3 is CASSLDSLASQFF. DNA for the CDR3: TGTGCCAGCAGCTTAGATTCTTTGGCCTCGCAGTTCTTC. This rearrangement joins TRBV7-7 to TRBJ2-1; D not resolved. The CDR3 length is 13 residues. The V end was cut by 1 base, the J end by 12 bases, with 13 bases between. CDR1 and CDR2 (germline): SSHAT, FNYEAQ (reference sequence).

V is TRBV11-2 and J is TRBJ2-1, with 7 nucleotides matching TRBD2. Germline CDR1 SGHAT, CDR2 FQNNGV. With 0 bases clipped from V and 2 bases from J, the junction kept 7 bases outside the gene matches. This CDR3 spans 17 amino acids. The CDR3 DNA is TGTGCCAGCAGCTTAGATTCGGGCGGGAGAGCCTACAATGAGCAGTTCTTC. This sequence encodes CASSLDSGGRAYNEQFF. The variable domain in full, completed from reference TRBV11-2 and TRBJ2-1, reads EAGVAQSPRYKIIEKRQSVAFWCNPISGHATLYWYQQILGQGPKLLIQFQNNGVVDDSQLPKDRFSAERLKGVDSTLKIQPAKLEDSAVYLCASSLDSGGRAYNEQFFGPGTRLTVL.

This clonotype has at least ten counts. The chain uses TRBV20-1 and TRBJ2-1; TRBD1 aligns across 9 bases. Germline V lookup: CDR1 DFQATT, CDR2 SNEGSKA (reference sequence). Trimming removed 0 bases from V and 5 bases from J; junction bases left unmatched: 11. The CDR3 covers 17 residues. CDR3 bases: TGCAGTGCTAGAGATCTTTATACAGGGGGCATCGACAATGAGCAGTTCTTC. As protein: CSARDLYTGGIDNEQFF.